These 3 T cell receptor beta chains were sequenced from one sample in a study of blood T cell repertoires in COVID-19. TCRdb keeps only in-frame clones here, not all; method: immunoSEQ multiplex PCR. The data contain about 170,000 clones, 82% of them singletons. The specimen sequenced was peripheral blood. These receptors all stem from a woman of 80 years or more with active or convalescent COVID-19.

This clone has only one observation. The chain uses TRBV11-3 and TRBJ2-3; TRBD2 aligns across 9 bases. After removal of 3 bases from V and 0 bases from J, the junction contained 1 base not matched to a gene. The CDR3 is made up of 15 amino acids. Germline V gives CDR1 SGHNT, CDR2 YENEEA. DNA of the CDR3: TGTGCCAGCAGCTTGACTAGCGGAAGCACAGATACGCAGTATTTT. This translates into CASSLTSGSTDTQYF.

This rearrangement joins TRBV4-1 to TRBJ1-2, with no clear D. Germline CDR1 and CDR2: MGHRA and YSYEKL. The CDR3 sequence is 14 residues long. V was cut by 1 base and J by 3 bases, with 9 bases left in between. The CDR3 sequence is CASSQGPGDYGYTF. The CDR3 DNA reads TGCGCCAGCAGCCAAGGTCCCGGGGACTATGGCTACACCTTC.

The chain recombines TRBV7-3 with TRBJ2-3, with 15 bases identical to TRBD2. V was pared by 6 bases and J by 4 bases, with 8 bases of the junction left unmatched. CDR3 length equals 17 residues. Per germline, CDR1 SGHTA and CDR2 FQGTGA. The CDR3 protein is CASSKRTSGRAPDTQYF. As DNA, the CDR3 is TGTGCCAGCAGTAAAAGGACTAGCGGGAGGGCTCCAGATACGCAGTATTTT.